The subject of this entry is one T cell receptor (beta chain). No antigen is known for it. This specimen belongs to a study of STAT5B mutations in CD4+ large granular lymphocyte leukemia. The germline V and J ends were trimmed by 4 bases and 3 bases, with 10 bases remaining between them. This CDR3 has 12 residues. Germline assignment: CDR1 SQVTM and CDR2 ANQGSEA. Study conclusions and caveats: Without putative leukemic clones, patient CD4-sorted repertoires remained more clonal than healthy CD4+ repertoires.

The survey-level immunoSEQ assay was used. How the authors handled the data: The detection floor for productive clonotype frequency was 2.59 x 10-5. Only in-frame clones appear in the TCRdb table, and some are missing; sequencing was by immunoSEQ multiplex PCR. From that table come the V and J calls and clone size; the DNA was used to work out D and trimming. Seen here are roughly 40,000 clones, roughly four fifths observed once, and the top ten hold 3% to 4%. Material for sequencing was CD4+ T cells from blood buffy coats. The clonotype comes from a human donor in good health. The chain couples TRBV29-1 to TRBJ2-7; TRBD1 or TRBD2 may be the D gene (6 bases each). The CDR3 sequence: CSVGRGDYEQYF. In DNA form, the CDR3 reads TGCAGCGTTGGTAGGGGGGACTACGAGCAGTACTTC.